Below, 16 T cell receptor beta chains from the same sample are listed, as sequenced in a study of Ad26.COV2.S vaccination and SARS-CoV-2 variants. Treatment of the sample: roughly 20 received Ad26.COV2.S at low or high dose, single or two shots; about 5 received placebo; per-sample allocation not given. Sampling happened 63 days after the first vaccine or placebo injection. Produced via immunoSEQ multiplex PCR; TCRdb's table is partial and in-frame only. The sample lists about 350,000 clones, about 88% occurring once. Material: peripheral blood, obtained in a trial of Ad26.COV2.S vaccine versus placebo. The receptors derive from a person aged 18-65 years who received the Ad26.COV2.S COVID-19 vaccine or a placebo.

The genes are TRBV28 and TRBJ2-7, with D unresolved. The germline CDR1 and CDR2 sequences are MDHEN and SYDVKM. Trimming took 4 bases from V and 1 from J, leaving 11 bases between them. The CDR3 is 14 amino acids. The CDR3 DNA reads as TGTGCCAGCAGTTACATCAGGAATTCCTACGAGCAGTACTTC. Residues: CASSYIRNSYEQYF.

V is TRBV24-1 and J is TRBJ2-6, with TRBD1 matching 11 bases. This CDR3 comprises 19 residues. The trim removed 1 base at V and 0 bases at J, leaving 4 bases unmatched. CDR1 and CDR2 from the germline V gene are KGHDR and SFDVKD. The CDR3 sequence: CATSDFKGQGASGANVLTF. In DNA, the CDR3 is TGTGCCACCAGTGATTTCAAAGGACAGGGGGCCTCTGGGGCCAACGTCCTGACTTTC.

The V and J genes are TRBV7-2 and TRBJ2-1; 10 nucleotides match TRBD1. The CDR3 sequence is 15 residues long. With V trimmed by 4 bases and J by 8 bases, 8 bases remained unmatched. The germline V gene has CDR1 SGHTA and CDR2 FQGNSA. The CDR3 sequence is CASSSTGGGGDEQFF. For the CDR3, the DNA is TGTGCCAGCAGCTCGACAGGGGGCGGAGGTGATGAGCAGTTCTTC. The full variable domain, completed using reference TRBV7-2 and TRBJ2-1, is GAGVSQSPSNKVTEKGKDVELRCDPISGHTALYWYRQSLGQGLEFLIYFQGNSAPDKSGLPSDRFSAERTGGSVSTLTIQRTQQEDSAVYLCASSSTGGGGDEQFFGPGTRLTVL.

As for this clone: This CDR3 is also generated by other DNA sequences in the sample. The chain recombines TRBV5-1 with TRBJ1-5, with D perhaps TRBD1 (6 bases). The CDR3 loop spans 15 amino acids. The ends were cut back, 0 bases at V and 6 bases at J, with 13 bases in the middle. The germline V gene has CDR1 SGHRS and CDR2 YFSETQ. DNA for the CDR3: TGCGCCAGCAGCTTGGCGGGGGGCGCAGGTCAGCCCCAGCATTTT. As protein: CASSLAGGAGQPQHF.

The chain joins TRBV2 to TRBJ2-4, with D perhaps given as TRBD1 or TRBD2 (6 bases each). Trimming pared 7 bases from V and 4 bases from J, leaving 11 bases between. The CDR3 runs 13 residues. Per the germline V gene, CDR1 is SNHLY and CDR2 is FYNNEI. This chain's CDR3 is CASKGGQKNIQYF. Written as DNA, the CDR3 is TGTGCCAGCAAGGGGGGACAAAAAAACATTCAGTACTTC. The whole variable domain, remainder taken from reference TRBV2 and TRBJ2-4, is EPEVTQTPSHQVTQMGQEVILRCVPISNHLYFYWYRQILGQKVEFLVSFYNNEISEKSEIFDDQFSVERPDGSNFTLKIRSTKLEDSAMYFCASKGGQKNIQYFGAGTRLSVL.

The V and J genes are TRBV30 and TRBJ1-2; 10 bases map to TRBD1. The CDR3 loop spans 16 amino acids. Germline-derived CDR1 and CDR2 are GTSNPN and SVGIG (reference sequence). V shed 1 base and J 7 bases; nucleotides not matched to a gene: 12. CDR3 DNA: TGTGCCTGGAGTGCCCCGACAGGGGGCGCGAATTCTGGCTACACCTTC. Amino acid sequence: CAWSAPTGGANSGYTF.

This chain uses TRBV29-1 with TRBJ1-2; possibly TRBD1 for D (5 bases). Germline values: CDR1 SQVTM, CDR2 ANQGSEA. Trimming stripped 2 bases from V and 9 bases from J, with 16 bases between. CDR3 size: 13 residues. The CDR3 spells CSVERQGWGSYTF. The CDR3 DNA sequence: TGCAGCGTTGAAAGGCAGGGATGGGGAAGCTACACCTTC.

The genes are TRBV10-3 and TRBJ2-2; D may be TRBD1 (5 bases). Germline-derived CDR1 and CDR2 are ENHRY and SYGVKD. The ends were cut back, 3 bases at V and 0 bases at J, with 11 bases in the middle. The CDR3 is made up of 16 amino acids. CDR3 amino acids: CAISEWTLANTGELFF. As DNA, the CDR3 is TGTGCCATCAGTGAATGGACACTGGCGAACACCGGGGAGCTGTTTTTT.

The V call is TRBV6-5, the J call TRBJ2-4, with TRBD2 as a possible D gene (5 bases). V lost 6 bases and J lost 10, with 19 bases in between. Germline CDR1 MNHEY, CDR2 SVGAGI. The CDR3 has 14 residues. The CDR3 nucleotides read TGTGCCAGCAGGTGGGGAGTCGGGGATGAAATTCAGTACTTC. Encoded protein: CASRWGVGDEIQYF.

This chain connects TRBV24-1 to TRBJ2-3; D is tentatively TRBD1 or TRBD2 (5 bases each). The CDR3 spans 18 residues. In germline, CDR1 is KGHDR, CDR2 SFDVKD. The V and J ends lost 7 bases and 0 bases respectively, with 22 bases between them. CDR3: CATRTDWDPLGSTDTQYF. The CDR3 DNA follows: TGTGCCACCAGAACCGACTGGGACCCACTAGGAAGCACAGATACGCAGTATTTT.

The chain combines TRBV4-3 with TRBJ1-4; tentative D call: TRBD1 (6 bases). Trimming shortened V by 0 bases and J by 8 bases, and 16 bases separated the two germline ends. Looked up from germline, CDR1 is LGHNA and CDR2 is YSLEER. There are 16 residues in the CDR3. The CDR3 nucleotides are TGCGCCAGCAGCCAAGACTTGGCAGGGGAGGGCGAAAAACTGTTTTTT. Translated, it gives CASSQDLAGEGEKLFF.

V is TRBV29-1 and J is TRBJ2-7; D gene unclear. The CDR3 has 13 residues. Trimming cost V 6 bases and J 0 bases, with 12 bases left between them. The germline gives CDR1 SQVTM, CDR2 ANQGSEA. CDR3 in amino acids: CSVTGPTSYEQYF. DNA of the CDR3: TGCAGCGTCACCGGACCGACCTCCTACGAGCAGTACTTC.

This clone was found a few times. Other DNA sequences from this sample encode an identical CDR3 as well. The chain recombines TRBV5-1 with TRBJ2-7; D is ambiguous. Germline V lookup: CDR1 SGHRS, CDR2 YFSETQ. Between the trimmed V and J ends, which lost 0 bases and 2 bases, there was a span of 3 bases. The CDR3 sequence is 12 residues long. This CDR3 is CASSLVPYEQYF. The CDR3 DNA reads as TGCGCCAGCAGCTTGGTTCCCTACGAGCAGTACTTC.

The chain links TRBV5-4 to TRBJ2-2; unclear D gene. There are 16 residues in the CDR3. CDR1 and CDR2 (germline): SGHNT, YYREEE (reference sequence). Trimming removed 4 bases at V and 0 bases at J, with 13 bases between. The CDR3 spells CASSPRLTPNTGELFF. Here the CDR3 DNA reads TGTGCCAGCAGCCCCAGACTGACACCGAACACCGGGGAGCTGTTTTTT.

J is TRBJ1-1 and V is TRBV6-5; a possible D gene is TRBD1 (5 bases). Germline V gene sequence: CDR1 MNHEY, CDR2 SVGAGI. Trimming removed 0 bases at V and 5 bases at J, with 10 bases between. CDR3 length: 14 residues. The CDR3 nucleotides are TGTGCCAGCAGTTACTCGTGGGGGAGTACTGAAGCTTTCTTT. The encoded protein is CASSYSWGSTEAFF.

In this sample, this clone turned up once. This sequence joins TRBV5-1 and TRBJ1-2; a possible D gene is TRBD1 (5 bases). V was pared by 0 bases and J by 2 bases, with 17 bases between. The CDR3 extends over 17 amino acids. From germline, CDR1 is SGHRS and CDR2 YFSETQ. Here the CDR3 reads CASSLGRWQGSNYGYTF. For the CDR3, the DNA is TGCGCCAGCAGCTTGGGGAGGTGGCAGGGCAGCAACTATGGCTACACCTTC.